The 13 T cell receptor beta chains listed next were all sequenced from one sample in a study of CD8+ T cells in alopecia areata listed by TCRdb under 2018. The library was prepared using the immunoSEQ multiplex PCR assay. RNA was extracted from all samples and reverse transcribed into cDNA, which served as template for TCR sequencing. TCRdb carries this immuneACCESS record with in-frame sequences only. Its versions omit some clonotypes, under half of them owing to an unresolved V gene in the studies checked, with the rest unexplained. This sample has about 180,000 clones in its table, and 50% to 75% of those were observed once. The ten largest clones add up to roughly 17% of the sample. Interpreted using the paper, the treatment or condition label stands for: oral pan-JAK inhibitor, 5-10 mg twice daily. The material was CD4+ T cells sorted from blood, obtained at approximately week 56, from a patient treated with tofacitinib. The receptors here all came from a human donor with alopecia areata.

The genes are TRBV15 and TRBJ2-2; 10 bases match TRBD2. Unmatched junction bases numbered 6, after V lost 0 bases and J lost 8 bases. Germline V gene sequence: CDR1 LNHNV, CDR2 YYDKDF (reference sequence). The CDR3 has 16 amino acids. The CDR3 sequence is CATSRDRLAGAGELFF. CDR3 nucleotides: TGTGCCACCAGCAGAGATAGGCTAGCGGGGGCTGGGGAGCTGTTTTTT.

The chain couples TRBV18 to TRBJ1-2; a weak D match, TRBD1 (6 bases). CDR1 is KGHSH, CDR2 LQKENI, per germline. This CDR3 comprises 14 residues. With 0 bases removed from V and 2 bases from J, the gap between germline ends came to 7 bases. The CDR3 DNA is TGTGCCAGCTCACCACCTACAGGGAACTATGGCTACACCTTC. Protein: CASSPPTGNYGYTF.

The chain joins TRBV25-1 to TRBJ2-1, with D possibly TRBD2 on 6 matching bases. Germline V lookup: CDR1 MGHDK, CDR2 SYGVNS. V lost 1 base and J lost 5, with 15 bases in between. This CDR3 contains 16 residues. CDR3 sequence reads: CASSELEGWGNNEQFF. CDR3 sequence (DNA): TGTGCCAGCAGTGAATTGGAGGGGTGGGGTAACAATGAGCAGTTCTTC.

The chain employs TRBV5-6 and TRBJ1-1; no firm D call. Trimming pared 0 bases from V and 3 bases from J, leaving 6 bases between. CDR3 length: 13 amino acids. The germline V gene encodes CDR1 SGHDT and CDR2 YYEEEE. CDR3 DNA: TGTGCCAGCAGCTTGGGGAAGGACACTGAAGCTTTCTTT. Amino acids: CASSLGKDTEAFF.

The gene calls are TRBV7-6 and TRBJ1-1, with 8 bases lining up with TRBD1. The CDR3 loop spans 13 amino acids. The J segment lost 8 bases and the V segment lost 6 bases, leaving 8 bases of the junction unmatched. Germline lookup yields CDR1 SGHVS and CDR2 FNYEAQ. In DNA, the CDR3 is TGTGCCAGCAGTCCAGGACAGGGCGTCGAAGCTTTCTTT. It codes for CASSPGQGVEAFF.

V is TRBV2 and J is TRBJ2-7, with a possible D match to TRBD1 (5 bases). Germline V gene sequence: CDR1 SNHLY, CDR2 FYNNEI. Deletions cut 3 bases from V and 2 bases from J, with 11 bases between. The CDR3 has 14 residues. The CDR3 here is CASSDRGLAYEQYF. As DNA, the CDR3 is TGTGCCAGCAGTGATAGGGGTCTGGCCTACGAGCAGTACTTC.

The chain joins TRBV11-2 to TRBJ2-5, with a weak D call TRBD2 (5 bases). The CDR3 is made up of 15 amino acids. The V end was cut by 5 bases, the J end by 1 base, with 14 bases between. Germline lookup yields CDR1 SGHAT and CDR2 FQNNGV. The CDR3 DNA is TGTGCCAGCAGCCCTCATGAGGGCAGCCAAGAGACCCAGTACTTC. This sequence encodes CASSPHEGSQETQYF.

Here the CDR3 DNA reads TGTGCCAGCCGTCCGACGAACACCGGGGAGCTGTTTTTT. Its translation: CASRPTNTGELFF. This chain links TRBV6-6 with TRBJ2-2; D gene uncertain. The V gene lost 8 bases and the J gene lost 0 bases, with 7 bases spanning the gap. Germline loops: CDR1 MNHNY, CDR2 SVGAGI (reference sequence). There are 13 residues in the CDR3.

This chain uses TRBV19 with TRBJ1-5, with 9 bases matching TRBD1. The CDR3 is 14 residues long. Germline lookup yields CDR1 LNHDA and CDR2 SQIVND (reference sequence). Trimming at V came to 4 bases and at J to 2 bases, leaving 0 bases not matched to a gene. CDR3 sequence reads: CASSRTGGNQPQHF. The CDR3 DNA sequence: TGTGCCAGTAGTAGGACAGGGGGCAATCAGCCCCAGCATTTT.

In this sample, this clone turned up once. This chain connects TRBV18 to TRBJ2-1, with D unresolved. Germline CDR1 is KGHSH and CDR2 is LQKENI. V was clipped by 3 bases and J by 7 bases, with 10 bases between them. The CDR3 covers 13 residues. Written as DNA, the CDR3 is TGTGCCAGCTCACCTCCGTCGCGGAATGAGCAGTTCTTC. The encoded protein is CASSPPSRNEQFF.

This rearrangement joins TRBV29-1 to TRBJ2-1, with a weak D call TRBD2 (5 bases). The germline V gene encodes CDR1 SQVTM and CDR2 ANQGSEA. CDR3 size: 14 residues. The V gene lost 3 bases and the J gene lost 5 bases, with 14 bases spanning the gap. The CDR3 DNA reads TGCAGCGTTGACGCGAGGAGGCGAGACAATGAGCAGTTCTTC. This codes for CSVDARRRDNEQFF.

The genes are TRBV18 and TRBJ1-1; D is ambiguous. Germline assignment: CDR1 KGHSH and CDR2 LQKENI. The V and J ends lost 3 bases and 1 base respectively, with 15 bases between them. The CDR3 covers 16 residues. Written as DNA, the CDR3 is TGTGCCAGCTCACCGTTGGAGGTCCGGAGGAACACTGAAGCTTTCTTT. Amino acids: CASSPLEVRRNTEAFF.

This clone has just a few counts. The rearrangement uses TRBV7-9 and TRBJ2-7, with D unresolved. CDR3 length: 13 residues. V was trimmed by 3 bases and J by 0 bases, leaving 6 bases between them. In germline, CDR1 is SEHNR, CDR2 FQNEAQ (reference sequence). CDR3 protein: CASSFTDSYEQYF. The CDR3 DNA sequence: TGTGCCAGCAGCTTTACAGACTCCTACGAGCAGTACTTC.